The T cell receptor beta chain under discussion was sequenced for a study of blood T cell repertoires in COVID-19 (dated by TCRdb to the early 2020s). About the investigation overall: Collaborator samples came from the United States, Italy and Spain and covered acute and convalescent phases of COVID-19. The prospective study material was composed of cDNA or gDNA derived from T cells, B-cell-depleted T cells, or PBMCs. Subjects who had been exposed to COVID-19, were actively infected with it, or had recovered from it provided the deeply sampled blood TCRbeta repertoires that made up the dataset. The repertoires were released in a freely available public database meant as a resource for research on the immune response to SARS-CoV-2. Samples came from the ongoing ImmuneRACE study (first 160 participants) plus 1,254 subjects from 6 global collaborators. A de-identified subject ID, COVID-19 status, age in years and sex were almost always included in the sample metadata. HLA class I and class II types, where available, came from metadata supplied by the sample provider rather than from assay-based typing.

The immunoSEQ Assay, a bias-controlled multiplex PCR, was used to amplify TCRbeta CDR3 regions from genomic DNA. In the paper's pipeline: The number of nucleated cells in each sample was estimated from the amplification of reference gene primers within the assay. To quantify the absolute abundance of each unique TCRbeta CDR3 rearrangement, sequence reads were collapsed and filtered. For each sample, productive Simpson clonality was calculated by taking the square root of Simpson's diversity index across productive rearrangements. Imported from immuneACCESS, the table was reduced by TCRdb to in-frame sequences with V and J called. These copies leave out some clones; in studies compared against another copy, an unresolved V gene accounts for under half, and the cause of the remainder is not known. The V and J calls and clone size are taken from that table; D and trimming were inferred from the DNA. This sample is represented by under 250,000 clones; 83% of them were singletons. Of the sample, over 4.5% falls within the top ten clones.

Collaborating institutions collected whole blood in K2EDTA tubes following their own protocols. For TCRbeta analysis, collaborators shipped samples in one of three forms: frozen whole blood, isolated PBMCs, or DNA extracted from either of those sample types. What the research found in general, with its limitations: The amount of clinical and demographic metadata varied by source and participant and was provided uncurated.

As to this clone: Its binding antigen is unknown. Within one base of it there is no much larger clone, and no base qualities were kept.

V sheds 8 bases and J sheds 7 bases, leaving 9 bases between their ends. Taken from cysteine to phenylalanine, the CDR3 has 11 residues. The read is trimmed to its CDR3 DNA, 33 bases read in frame from base 1. Via the germline V gene, CDR1 is MGHDK and CDR2 SYGVNS. Sample: peripheral blood. This receptor chain uses TRBV25-1 and TRBJ1-5; TRBD1 is a weak D gene call, 6 bases matching. The sequence was obtained from a human donor in a cohort sampled during active COVID-19. The DNA sequence is as follows: TGTGCCAGCCAGGGGAACCAGCCCCAGCATTTT. Translated, this is CASQGNQPQHF. Supplemented by the reference TRBV25-1 and TRBJ1-5 proteins around the CDR3, the complete variable domain is EADIYQTPRYLVIGTGKKITLECSQTMGHDKMYWYQQDPGMELHLIHYSYGVNSTEKGDLSSESTVSRIRTEHFPLTLESARPSHTSQYLCASQGNQPQHFGDGTRLSIL.